This paragraph covers one T cell receptor (beta chain) sequence. About 0.45 to 1 ug RNA was reverse transcribed with random hexamers. TCRdb independently ran MiXCR on the immunoSEQ multiplex PCR reads; one entry per CDR3 protein. Of 95,000 to 150,000 distinct CDR3 sequences listed, nearly 96% were seen once; the top ten hold about 0.13%. Germline CDR1 reads SEHNR; CDR2 reads FQNEAQ (reference sequence). Trimming removed 2 bases from V and 6 bases from J, with 8 bases in between. CDR3 length: 13 amino acids. The sample originates from a study of CD8 T cells in Susac syndrome. Study as a whole: Clinically active disease was present in 5 or 6 of the sequenced Susac syndrome patients. Eight of these patients were in remission. Blood was drawn from Susac syndrome patients while they were therapy-naive, on corticosteroids, or on intravenous immunoglobulin alone.

Patients with Susac syndrome met diagnostic criteria that were recently defined for definite or probable disease. The TCR originated in a human donor with Susac syndrome. V and J are TRBV7-9 and TRBJ2-4; a possible D gene is TRBD2 (5 bases). Sequencing input: CD4+ T cells from PBMCs. CDR3 sequence (DNA): TGTGCCAGCAGCTTACCCGGGATAAACATTCAGTACTTC. Amino acid sequence: CASSLPGINIQYF. Filled out from reference TRBV7-9 and TRBJ2-4, the complete variable domain reads DTGVSQNPRHKITKRGQNVTFRCDPISEHNRLYWYRQTLGQGPEFLTYFQNEAQLEKSRLLSDRFSAERPKGSFSTLEIQRTEQGDSAMYLCASSLPGINIQYFGAGTRLSVL.